The rows below give T cell receptor beta chains drawn from one sample of a study of cytomegalovirus exposure and HLA in healthy donors. Measured with immunoSEQ multiplex PCR; TCRdb has only the in-frame clones, and not every one. This sample has around 190,000 clones, with almost 80% found just once. The specimen was PBMCs. The receptors come from a woman aged 18-29 years in good health and CMV-seronegative. Each CDR3 is given with its conserved first and last residue. The order of the fields is D gene, V gene, J gene, clone size, CDR3 DNA, CDR3 protein. D genes are given only for firm matches. Size is stated for part of the rows, as once, few or many counts, or as a class when the clone is expanded.

D: TRBD2; V: TRBV9; J: TRBJ2-3; size: -; DNA: TGTGCCAGCAGCGCCCCAGGGAGCGGGGGGGAATTAGATACGCAGTATTTT; CDR3: CASSAPGSGGELDTQYF
D: TRBD2; V: TRBV4-2; J: TRBJ2-1; size: -; DNA: TGTGCCAGCAGCCCGTGGACTAGCGGGAACAATGAGCAGTTCTTC; CDR3: CASSPWTSGNNEQFF
D: -; V: TRBV6-1; J: TRBJ1-1; size: -; DNA: TGTGCCAGCAGTTCCGGCGGGGAAGCTTTCTTT; CDR3: CASSSGGEAFF
D: -; V: TRBV7-9; J: TRBJ2-5; size: few; DNA: TGTGCCAGCACCTTTTGGGGGGAAGAGACCCAGTACTTC; CDR3: CASTFWGEETQYF
D: TRBD1; V: TRBV6-6; J: TRBJ1-1; size: -; DNA: TGTGCCAGCAGTGCCCACAGGGGCGAAGCTTTCTTT; CDR3: CASSAHRGEAFF
D: TRBD1; V: TRBV10-2; J: TRBJ1-1; size: -; DNA: TGCGCCAGCAGTGGGGGACAGGGGGTGGAAGCTTTCTTT; CDR3: CASSGGQGVEAFF
D: TRBD2; V: TRBV18; J: TRBJ2-7; size: -; DNA: TGTGCCAGCTCACTACAGACTCAGGTAGCGGGGCCCGAGCAGTACTTC; CDR3: CASSLQTQVAGPEQYF
D: -; V: TRBV6-5; J: TRBJ2-5; size: -; DNA: TGTGCCAGCAGTTACACCACGACTAGGGTTGGAGAGACCCAGTACTTC; CDR3: CASSYTTTRVGETQYF
D: TRBD2; V: TRBV2; J: TRBJ2-1; size: -; DNA: TGTGCCAGCAGTGACGCCATGGGTGGTACCCGGGGGGGTGAGCAGTTCTTC; CDR3: CASSDAMGGTRGGEQFF
D: TRBD2; V: TRBV27; J: TRBJ2-3; size: -; DNA: TGTGCCAGCAGAGCCGGGACTAGGCAGTATTTT; CDR3: CASRAGTRQYF
D: -; V: TRBV4-1; J: TRBJ1-3; size: -; DNA: TGCGCCAGCAGCCAAGATCGAGCCTCCTCTGGAAACACCATATATTTT; CDR3: CASSQDRASSGNTIYF
D: -; V: TRBV9; J: TRBJ2-7; size: -; DNA: TGTGCCAGCAGCGCCGGACTCGGGAGCTCCTACGAGCAGTACTTC; CDR3: CASSAGLGSSYEQYF
D: TRBD2; V: TRBV15; J: TRBJ2-3; size: -; DNA: TGTGCCACCAGCAGGCCAGCGGGAGAGACAGATACGCAGTATTTT; CDR3: CATSRPAGETDTQYF
D: TRBD1; V: TRBV5-1; J: TRBJ2-3; size: -; DNA: TGCGCCAGCAGGCAGGGACAGACAGATACGCAGTATTTT; CDR3: CASRQGQTDTQYF
D: TRBD2; V: TRBV10-1; J: TRBJ2-3; size: -; DNA: TGCGCCAGCAGTGGAACTAGCGGGGGGGCCGAAGATACGCAGTATTTT; CDR3: CASSGTSGGAEDTQYF
D: -; V: TRBV7-9; J: TRBJ1-6; size: -; DNA: TGTGCCAGCAGCTTACTCGCAGGGGACGGTTCACCCCTCCACTTT; CDR3: CASSLLAGDGSPLHF
D: -; V: TRBV27; J: TRBJ2-5; size: -; DNA: TGTGCCAGCAGTTCCGGCAGGGGGGACGGGGAGACCCAGTACTTC; CDR3: CASSSGRGDGETQYF
D: -; V: TRBV13; J: TRBJ2-3; size: few; DNA: TGTGCCAGCAGCCCCGCTGCGGGGATGGGGGATACGCAGTATTTT; CDR3: CASSPAAGMGDTQYF
D: TRBD2; V: TRBV4-3; J: TRBJ2-1; size: -; DNA: TGCGCCAGCAGCCAAGATCTAGCGGACTACAATGAGCAGTTCTTC; CDR3: CASSQDLADYNEQFF
D: -; V: TRBV5-1; J: TRBJ1-1; size: -; DNA: TGCGCCAGCAGCTTGATGCAGACAGATATGAACACTGAAGCTTTCTTT; CDR3: CASSLMQTDMNTEAFF
D: -; V: TRBV2; J: TRBJ1-1; size: once; DNA: TGTGCCAGCAGTGAAGTCGGGGGGACTGAAGCTTTCTTT; CDR3: CASSEVGGTEAFF
D: -; V: TRBV7-9; J: TRBJ1-5; size: -; DNA: TGTGCCAGCAGCCCGGCAGGCTTAGGTAACAATCAGCCCCAGCATTTT; CDR3: CASSPAGLGNNQPQHF